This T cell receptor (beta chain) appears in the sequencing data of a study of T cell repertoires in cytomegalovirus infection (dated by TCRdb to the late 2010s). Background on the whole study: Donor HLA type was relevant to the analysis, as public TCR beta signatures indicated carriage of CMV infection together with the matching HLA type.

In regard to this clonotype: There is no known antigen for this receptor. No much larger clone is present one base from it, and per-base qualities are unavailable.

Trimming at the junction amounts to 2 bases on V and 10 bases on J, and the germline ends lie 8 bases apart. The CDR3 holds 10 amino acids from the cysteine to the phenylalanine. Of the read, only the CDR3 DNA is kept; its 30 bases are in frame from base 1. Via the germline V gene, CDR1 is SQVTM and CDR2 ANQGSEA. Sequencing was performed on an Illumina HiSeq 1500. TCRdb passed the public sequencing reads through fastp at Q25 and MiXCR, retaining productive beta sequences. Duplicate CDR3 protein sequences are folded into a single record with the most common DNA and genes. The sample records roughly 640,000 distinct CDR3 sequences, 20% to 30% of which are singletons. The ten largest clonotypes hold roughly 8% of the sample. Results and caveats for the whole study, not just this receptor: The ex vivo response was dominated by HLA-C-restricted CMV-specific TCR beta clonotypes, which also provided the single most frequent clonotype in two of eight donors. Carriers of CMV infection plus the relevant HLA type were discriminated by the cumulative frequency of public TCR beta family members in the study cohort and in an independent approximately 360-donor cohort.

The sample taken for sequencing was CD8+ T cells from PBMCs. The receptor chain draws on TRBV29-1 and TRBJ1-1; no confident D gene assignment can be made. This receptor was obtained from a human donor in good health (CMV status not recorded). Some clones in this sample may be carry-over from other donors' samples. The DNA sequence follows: TGCAGCGTTGAACCCAAGCGAGCTTTCTTT. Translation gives CSVEPKRAFF.